This TCR beta chain was recovered during a study of blood T cell repertoires in COVID-19. About the research overall: The United States, Italy and Spain provided the acute and convalescent COVID-19 samples.

Germline loops: CDR1 GTSNPN, CDR2 SVGIG (reference sequence). The CDR3 has 13 residues. The V and J ends lost 3 bases and 7 bases respectively, with 12 bases between them. Assay used: immunoSEQ multiplex PCR; TCRdb lists only in-frame clones, some missing. Of 90,000 to 100,000 clones listed, 84% are singletons. V and J are TRBV30 and TRBJ1-4; maybe TRBD1 (5 bases). Sequenced sample: peripheral blood. This TCR was recovered from a man in his sixties or seventies with active or convalescent COVID-19. For the CDR3, the DNA is TGTGCCTGGAGATTGGGTAGGGGTGAAAAACTGTTTTTT. It translates to CAWRLGRGEKLFF. Full variable domain (rest looked up from reference TRBV30 and TRBJ1-4): SQTIHQWPATLVQPVGSPLSLECTVEGTSNPNLYWYRQAAGRGLQLLFYSVGIGQISSEVPQNLSASRPQDRQFILSSKKLLLSDSGFYLCAWRLGRGEKLFFGSGTQLSVL.